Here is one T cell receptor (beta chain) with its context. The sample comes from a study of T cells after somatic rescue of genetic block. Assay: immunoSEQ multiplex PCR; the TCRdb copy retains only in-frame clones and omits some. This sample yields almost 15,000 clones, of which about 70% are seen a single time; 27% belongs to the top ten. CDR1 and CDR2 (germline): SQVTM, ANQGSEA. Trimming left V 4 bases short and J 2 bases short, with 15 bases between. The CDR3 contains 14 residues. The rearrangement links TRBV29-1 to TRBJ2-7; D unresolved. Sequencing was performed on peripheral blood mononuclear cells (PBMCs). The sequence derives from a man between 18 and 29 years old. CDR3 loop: CSVVEDLGAYEQYF. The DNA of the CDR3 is TGCAGCGTTGTTGAGGACCTCGGCGCCTACGAGCAGTACTTC.